This T cell receptor beta chain was found in a study of CD8 T cells in Susac syndrome. Random-hexamer reverse transcription was applied to roughly 0.5 to 1 ug RNA. MiXCR, applied by TCRdb to the immunoSEQ multiplex PCR reads, yields one record per CDR3 protein. This sample yields roughly 150,000 distinct CDR3 sequences, of which 95% are seen a single time; more than 0.15% belongs to the top ten. V lost 8 bases and J lost 1, with 9 bases in between. Germline CDR1 reads MNHEY; CDR2 reads SMNVEV (reference sequence). The CDR3 is made up of 13 amino acids. The sequence was obtained from a human donor with Susac syndrome. Sequenced: CD8+ T cells from PBMCs. The chain couples TRBV27 to TRBJ2-1; perhaps TRBD1 as D (6 bases). The CDR3 DNA is TGTGCCAGCGGGGACACATCCTACAATGAGCAGTTCTTC. Residues: CASGDTSYNEQFF.